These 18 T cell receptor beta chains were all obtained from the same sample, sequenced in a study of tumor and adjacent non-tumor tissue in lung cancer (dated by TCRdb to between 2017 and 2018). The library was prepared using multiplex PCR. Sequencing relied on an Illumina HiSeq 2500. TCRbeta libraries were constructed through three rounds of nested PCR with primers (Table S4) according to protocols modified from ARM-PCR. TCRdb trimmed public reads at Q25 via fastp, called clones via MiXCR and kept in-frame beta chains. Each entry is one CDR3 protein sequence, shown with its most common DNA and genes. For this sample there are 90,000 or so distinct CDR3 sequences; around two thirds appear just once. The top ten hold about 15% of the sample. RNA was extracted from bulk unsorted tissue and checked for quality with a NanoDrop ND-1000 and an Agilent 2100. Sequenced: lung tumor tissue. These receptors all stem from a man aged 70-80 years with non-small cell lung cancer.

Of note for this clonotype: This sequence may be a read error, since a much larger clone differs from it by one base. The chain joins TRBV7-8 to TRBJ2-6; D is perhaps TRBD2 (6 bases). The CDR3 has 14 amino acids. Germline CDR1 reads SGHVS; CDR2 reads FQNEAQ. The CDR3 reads CASSPGTGANALTF. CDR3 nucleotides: TGTGCCAGCAGCCCCGGGACTGGGGCCAACGCCCTGACTTTC.

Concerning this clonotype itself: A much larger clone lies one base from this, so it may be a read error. The CDR3 spells CATNRRSTDTQYF. The CDR3 DNA follows: TGTGCCACCAACCGTCGGTCTACAGATACGCAGTATTTT. The rearrangement joins TRBV24-1 to TRBJ2-3, with D unresolved. V gave up 8 bases and J gave up 3 bases, with 11 bases separating them. CDR1 KGHDR and CDR2 SFDVKD come from the germline V gene. CDR3 length: 13 residues.

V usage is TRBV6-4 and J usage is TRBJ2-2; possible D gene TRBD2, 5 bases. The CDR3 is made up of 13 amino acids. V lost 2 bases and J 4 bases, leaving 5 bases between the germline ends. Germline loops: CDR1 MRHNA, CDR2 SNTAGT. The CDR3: CASSDTSTGELFF. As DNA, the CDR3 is TGTGCCAGCAGTGACACTAGCACCGGGGAGCTGTTTTTT.

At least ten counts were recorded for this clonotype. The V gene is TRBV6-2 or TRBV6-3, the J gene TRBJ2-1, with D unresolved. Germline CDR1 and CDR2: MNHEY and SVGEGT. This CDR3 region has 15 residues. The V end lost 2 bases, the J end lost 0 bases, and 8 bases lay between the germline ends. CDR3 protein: CASSYRLTSYNEQFF. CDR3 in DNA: TGTGCCAGCAGTTACCGTCTCACCTCCTACAATGAGCAGTTCTTC.

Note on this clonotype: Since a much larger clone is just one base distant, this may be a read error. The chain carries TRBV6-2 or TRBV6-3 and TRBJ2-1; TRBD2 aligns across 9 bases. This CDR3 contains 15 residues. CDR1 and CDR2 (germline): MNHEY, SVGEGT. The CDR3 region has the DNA TGTGCCAGCAGATTGAGCGGGGGGCTGGCCAATGGGCAGTTCTTC. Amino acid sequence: CASRLSGGLANGQFF.

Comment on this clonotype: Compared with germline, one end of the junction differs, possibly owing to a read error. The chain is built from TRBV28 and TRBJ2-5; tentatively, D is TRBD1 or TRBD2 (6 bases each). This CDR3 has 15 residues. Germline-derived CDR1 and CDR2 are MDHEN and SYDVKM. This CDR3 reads CASSLHRDSRETQYF. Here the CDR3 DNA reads TGTGCCAGTAGTTTACACAGGGATAGTCGGGAGACACAGTACTTC.

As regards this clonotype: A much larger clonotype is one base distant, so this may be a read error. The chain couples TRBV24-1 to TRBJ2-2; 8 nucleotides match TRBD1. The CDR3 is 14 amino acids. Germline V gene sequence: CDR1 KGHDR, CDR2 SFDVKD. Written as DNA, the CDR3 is TGTGCCACCGGGGGACAGGTGAACTCCGGGGAGCTGTTTTTT. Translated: CATGGQVNSGELFF.

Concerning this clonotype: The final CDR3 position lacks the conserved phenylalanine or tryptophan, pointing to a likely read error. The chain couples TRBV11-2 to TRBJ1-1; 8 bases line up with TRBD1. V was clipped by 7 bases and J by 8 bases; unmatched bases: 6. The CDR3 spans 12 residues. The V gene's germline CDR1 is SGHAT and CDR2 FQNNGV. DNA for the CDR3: TGTGCCAGCATCCTGAGGACAGGGGAAGCTTTCTTA. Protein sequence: CASILRTGEAFL.

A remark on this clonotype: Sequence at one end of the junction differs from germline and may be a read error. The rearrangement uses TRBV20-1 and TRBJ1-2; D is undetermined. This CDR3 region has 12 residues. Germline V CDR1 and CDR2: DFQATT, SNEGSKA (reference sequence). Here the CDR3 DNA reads TGCAGTAAAAGGGAGGATAACTATGACTACATCTTC. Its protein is CSKREDNYDYIF.

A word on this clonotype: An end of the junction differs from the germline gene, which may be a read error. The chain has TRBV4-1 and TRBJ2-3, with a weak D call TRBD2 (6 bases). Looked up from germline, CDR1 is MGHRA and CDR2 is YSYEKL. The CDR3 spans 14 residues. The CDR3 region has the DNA TGTGCCAGCAGCCAAGGTCTAGCGAGAGATACGCAGTATTTT. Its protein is CASSQGLARDTQYF.

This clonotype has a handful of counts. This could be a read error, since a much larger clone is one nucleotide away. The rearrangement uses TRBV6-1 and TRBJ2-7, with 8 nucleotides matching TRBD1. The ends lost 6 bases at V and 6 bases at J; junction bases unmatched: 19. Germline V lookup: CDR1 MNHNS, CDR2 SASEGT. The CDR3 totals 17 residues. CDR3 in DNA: TGTGCCAGCAGGATGTTTGGTGCGCCGGGACAGGCTTCCGAGCAGTACTTC. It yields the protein CASRMFGAPGQASEQYF.

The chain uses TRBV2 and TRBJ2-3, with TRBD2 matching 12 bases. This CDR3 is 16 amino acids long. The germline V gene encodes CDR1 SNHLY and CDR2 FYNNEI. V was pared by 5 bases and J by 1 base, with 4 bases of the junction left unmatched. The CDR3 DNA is TGTGCCAGCAGTCCGAGGACTAGCGGGGGCACAGATACGCAGTATTTT. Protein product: CASSPRTSGGTDTQYF.

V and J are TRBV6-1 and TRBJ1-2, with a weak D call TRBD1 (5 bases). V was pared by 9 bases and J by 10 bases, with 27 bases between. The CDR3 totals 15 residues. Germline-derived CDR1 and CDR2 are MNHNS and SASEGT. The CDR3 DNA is TGTGCCAGTATCGGGGCGAGGACGGTACGAGATGACTACACCTTC. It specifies CASIGARTVRDDYTF.

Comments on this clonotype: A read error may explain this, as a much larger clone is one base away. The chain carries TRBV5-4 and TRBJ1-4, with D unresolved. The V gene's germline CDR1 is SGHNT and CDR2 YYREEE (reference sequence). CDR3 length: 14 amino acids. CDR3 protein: CVSSLRRGGEKLFF. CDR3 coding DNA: TGTGTCAGCAGCTTGCGGCGGGGAGGAGAAAAACTGTTTTTT.

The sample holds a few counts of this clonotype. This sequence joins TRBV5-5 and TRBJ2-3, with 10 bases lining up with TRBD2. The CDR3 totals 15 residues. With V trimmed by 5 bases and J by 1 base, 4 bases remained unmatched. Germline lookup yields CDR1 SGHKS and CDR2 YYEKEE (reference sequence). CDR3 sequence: CASSSGTSGTDTQYF. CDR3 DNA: TGTGCCAGCAGTTCCGGGACTAGCGGCACAGATACGCAGTATTTT.

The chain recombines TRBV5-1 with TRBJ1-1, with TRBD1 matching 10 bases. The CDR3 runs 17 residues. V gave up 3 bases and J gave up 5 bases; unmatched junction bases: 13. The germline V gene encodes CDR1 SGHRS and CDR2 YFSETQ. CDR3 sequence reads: CASSSLPSWTGGTEAFF. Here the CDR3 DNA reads TGCGCCAGCAGCTCCCTGCCATCCTGGACAGGGGGGACTGAAGCTTTCTTT.

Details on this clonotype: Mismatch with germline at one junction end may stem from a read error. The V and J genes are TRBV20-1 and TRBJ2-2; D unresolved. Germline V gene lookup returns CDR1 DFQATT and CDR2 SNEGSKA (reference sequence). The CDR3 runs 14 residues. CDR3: CSARDRCNTGELFF. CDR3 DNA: TGCAGTGCTAGAGATCGATGTAACACTGGGGAGCTGTTTTTT.

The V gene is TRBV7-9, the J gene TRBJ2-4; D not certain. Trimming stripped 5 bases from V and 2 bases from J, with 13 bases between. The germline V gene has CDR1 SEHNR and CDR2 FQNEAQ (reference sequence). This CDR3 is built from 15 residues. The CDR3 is CASSQTARTKNIQYF. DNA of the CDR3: TGTGCCAGCAGCCAGACCGCTCGAACCAAAAACATTCAGTACTTC.